The sequence of this TCR beta chain was determined in a study of identical twins. General study points: Cord blood's abundant beta clonotypes had fewer insertions, unlike memory repertoires.

Details on this clonotype: What it binds is not known.

TCRdb used MiXCR to reprocess the 5' RACE reads, holding one entry per CDR3 protein. The sample lists about 730,000 distinct CDR3 sequences; 21% were seen once. The CDR3 consists of 10 residues. V lost 4 bases and J lost 9, with 6 bases in between. The same sample was also studied in work on T cells expressing NK-cell markers. That investigation notes: Dominant NKG2C+ clonotype frequencies of 1.0-7.0% of CD8+ T cells were measured in roughly 6 donors.

The sequenced sample consisted of PBMCs. This sequence joins TRBV12-3 or TRBV12-4 and TRBJ1-1; D is perhaps TRBD1 (5 bases). The receptor was derived from a woman younger than 30 in good health. In DNA form, the CDR3 reads TGTGCCAGCAGTTCAGGGAAAGCTTTCTTT. Translation gives CASSSGKAFF.